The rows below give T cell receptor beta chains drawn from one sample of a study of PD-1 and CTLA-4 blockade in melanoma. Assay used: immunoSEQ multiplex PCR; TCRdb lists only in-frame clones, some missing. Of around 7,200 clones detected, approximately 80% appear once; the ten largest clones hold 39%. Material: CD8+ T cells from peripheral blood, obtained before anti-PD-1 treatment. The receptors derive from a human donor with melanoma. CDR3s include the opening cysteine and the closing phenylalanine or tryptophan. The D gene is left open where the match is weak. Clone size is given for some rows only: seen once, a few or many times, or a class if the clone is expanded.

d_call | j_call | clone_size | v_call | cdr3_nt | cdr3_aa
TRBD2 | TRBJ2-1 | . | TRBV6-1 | TGTGCCAGCAGTGAGGCCCATCTAGCGGGAGTGAACAATGAGCAGTTCTTC | CASSEAHLAGVNNEQFF
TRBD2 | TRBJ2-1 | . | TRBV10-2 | TGCGCCAGCAGTTCAATTCCCGCGCTAGCGGGAGAGGATGAGCAGTTCTTC | CASSSIPALAGEDEQFF
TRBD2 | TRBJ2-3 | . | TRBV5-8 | TGTGCCAGCAGCTTGGAAGCGGGAGCGGTAGATACGCAGTATTTT | CASSLEAGAVDTQYF
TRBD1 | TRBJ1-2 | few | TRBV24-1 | TGTGCCACCAGTGATTCTGAACGGACAGGGGGCGATGGCTACACCTTC | CATSDSERTGGDGYTF
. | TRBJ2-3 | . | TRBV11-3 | TGTGCCAGCAGCTCAAGGGACGCCTCGAGTGGGGGCACAGATACGCAGTATTTT | CASSSRDASSGGTDTQYF
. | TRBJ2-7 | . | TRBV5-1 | TGCGCCAGCAGCAACCGGGCCTACGAGCAGTACTTC | CASSNRAYEQYF
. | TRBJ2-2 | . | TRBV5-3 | TGTGCCAGAAGCTTAAAGTATGAGATGCTCACCGGGGAGCTGTTTTTT | CARSLKYEMLTGELFF
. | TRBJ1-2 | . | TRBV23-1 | TGCGCCACCCAAACCTTACTCTACTATGGCTACACCTTC | CATQTLLYYGYTF
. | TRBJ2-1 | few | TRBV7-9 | TGTGCCAGCACTTTTGAGGGTGCTGAGCAGTTCTTC | CASTFEGAEQFF
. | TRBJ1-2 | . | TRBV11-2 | TGTGCCAGCAGCTTAGGGGCCGGGACCCTTAACTATGGCTACACCTTC | CASSLGAGTLNYGYTF
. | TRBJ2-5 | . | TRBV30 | TGTGCCTGGAGTGACTTTGGAGAGACCCAGTACTTC | CAWSDFGETQYF
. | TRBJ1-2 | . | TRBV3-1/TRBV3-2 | TGTGCCAGCAGTCGAATGTATGGCTACACCTTC | CASSRMYGYTF
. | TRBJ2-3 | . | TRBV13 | TGTGCCAGCAGCTTAGCCCCGGAGGGCGGTAGCACAGATACGCAGTATTTT | CASSLAPEGGSTDTQYF
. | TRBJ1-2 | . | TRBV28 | TGTGCCAGCATAGGGGCTAGGGGCTACACCTTC | CASIGARGYTF
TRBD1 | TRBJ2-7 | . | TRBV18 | TGTGCCAGCTCACCGGGACAGCTCTACGAGCAGTACTTC | CASSPGQLYEQYF
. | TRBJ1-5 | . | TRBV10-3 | TGTGCCATCAAAATTGATGGGGCGCAGGATCAGCCCCAGCATTTT | CAIKIDGAQDQPQHF
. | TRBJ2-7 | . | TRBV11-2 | TGTGCCAGCAGCTTGAGGTCCTCCTACGAGCAGTACTTC | CASSLRSSYEQYF
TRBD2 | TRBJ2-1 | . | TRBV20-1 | TGCAGTGCTAGTGGGCTAGCGGAGGTGAATGAGCAGTTCTTC | CSASGLAEVNEQFF
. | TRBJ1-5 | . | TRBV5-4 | TGTGCCAGCAGCTTAGCTAAGGTGTCCCAGCATTTT | CASSLAKVSQHF
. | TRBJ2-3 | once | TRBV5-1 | TGCGCCAGCAGTCTAGCCATAAAGGGGGGGGGCACAGATACGCAGTATTTT | CASSLAIKGGGTDTQYF
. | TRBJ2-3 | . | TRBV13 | TGTGCCAGCAGCTCTGAAGGGGCCGATACGCAGTATTTT | CASSSEGADTQYF
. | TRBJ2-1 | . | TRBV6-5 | TGTGCCAGCAGTTACCTAAGGGGCGGCTCCTACAATGAGCAGTTCTTC | CASSYLRGGSYNEQFF